This TCR beta chain originates from a study of cytomegalovirus exposure and HLA in healthy donors. Study findings and constraints: Overall, approximately 180 TCR beta chains were annotated as cytomegalovirus-associated. Most of the TCR beta V segments (in an earlier analysis) were productive either about 87% or about 30% of the time. V- and J-gene trimming in TCR beta was tied to a missense DCLRE1C variant by an analysis performed later. What was likely a sequencing artifact was a cluster of highly shared sequence variants.

In regard to this clone: Antigen specificity is unknown.

The study ran its PCR with 60 Vbeta and 13 Jbeta primers. Using immunoSEQ multiplex PCR, the repertoire was profiled, and TCRdb retains in-frame clones only, with some absent. The sample yields approximately 150,000 clones, roughly 81% seen once. Trimming cost V 7 bases and J 9 bases; bases outside gene matches: 7. The CDR3 sequence is 13 residues long. Germline V lookup: CDR1 MNHNS, CDR2 SASEGT. The chain joins TRBV6-1 to TRBJ2-1, with 9 bases fitting TRBD2. Sequences were obtained from PBMCs. This receptor was obtained from a female donor in good health and CMV-seronegative. CDR3: CASTGTSLGEQFF. CDR3 nucleotide sequence: TGTGCCAGCACCGGGACTAGCCTTGGTGAGCAGTTCTTC.